A selection of T cell receptor beta chains follows, all from one sample in a study of T cell changes during pregnancy in multiple sclerosis. TCRdb keeps only in-frame clones here, not all; method: immunoSEQ multiplex PCR. The sample lists about 48,000 clones, about 88% occurring once. The source material was CD4+ T cells from peripheral blood mononuclear cells, sampled in the second trimester of pregnancy. The receptor source for this set is a female donor with multiple sclerosis, enrolled in a pregnancy study. The CDR3 runs from the conserved cysteine through the conserved F or W. Each record gives: D gene, J gene, V gene, CDR3 protein, CDR3 DNA. The D gene is left open where the match is weak.

d_gene: TRBD2; j_gene: TRBJ2-1; v_gene: TRBV7-9; CDR3aa: CASSLGLAESYNEQFF; CDR3nt: TGTGCCAGCAGCTTAGGCCTAGCGGAAAGCTACAATGAGCAGTTCTTC
d_gene: TRBD2; j_gene: TRBJ2-3; v_gene: TRBV27; CDR3aa: CASSPSGRWSDTQYF; CDR3nt: TGTGCCAGCAGCCCTAGCGGGAGATGGTCAGATACGCAGTATTTT
d_gene: .; j_gene: TRBJ2-2; v_gene: TRBV19; CDR3aa: CASSPRRTTGELFF; CDR3nt: TGTGCCAGTAGTCCCCGCCGGACTACCGGGGAGCTGTTTTTT
d_gene: .; j_gene: TRBJ1-2; v_gene: TRBV19; CDR3aa: CASTSDRFYGYTF; CDR3nt: TGTGCCAGTACATCAGACAGGTTCTATGGCTACACCTTC
d_gene: TRBD2; j_gene: TRBJ2-1; v_gene: TRBV6-1; CDR3aa: CASSEGLAGVHEQFF; CDR3nt: TGTGCCAGCAGTGAGGGACTAGCGGGAGTCCATGAGCAGTTCTTC
d_gene: .; j_gene: TRBJ1-5; v_gene: TRBV2; CDR3aa: CASGQTDSNQPQHF; CDR3nt: TGTGCCAGCGGCCAGACAGATAGCAATCAGCCCCAGCATTTT
d_gene: .; j_gene: TRBJ1-1; v_gene: TRBV11-2; CDR3aa: CASSFLDSGTEAFF; CDR3nt: TGTGCCAGCAGCTTCCTGGACTCGGGTACTGAAGCTTTCTTT
d_gene: .; j_gene: TRBJ1-1; v_gene: TRBV5-5; CDR3aa: CASSLQGAATEAFF; CDR3nt: TGTGCCAGCAGCTTGCAGGGTGCGGCCACTGAAGCTTTCTTT
d_gene: .; j_gene: TRBJ1-1; v_gene: TRBV30; CDR3aa: CAWTRNTEAFF; CDR3nt: TGTGCCTGGACTCGGAACACTGAAGCTTTCTTT
d_gene: TRBD1; j_gene: TRBJ1-3; v_gene: TRBV7-3; CDR3aa: CASSPGTAISGNTIYF; CDR3nt: TGTGCCAGCAGCCCTGGGACAGCTATCTCTGGAAACACCATATATTTT
d_gene: TRBD1; j_gene: TRBJ1-3; v_gene: TRBV2; CDR3aa: CASRGQLISGNTIYF; CDR3nt: TGTGCCAGCCGGGGACAGCTTATCTCTGGAAACACCATATATTTT
d_gene: .; j_gene: TRBJ1-3; v_gene: TRBV10-1; CDR3aa: CASRRRTVSGNTIYF; CDR3nt: TGCGCCAGCAGAAGACGGACAGTCTCTGGAAACACCATATATTTT
d_gene: TRBD2; j_gene: TRBJ2-6; v_gene: TRBV27; CDR3aa: CASTLAVTSGANVLTF; CDR3nt: TGTGCCAGCACACTAGCGGTGACTTCTGGGGCCAACGTCCTGACTTTC
d_gene: .; j_gene: TRBJ2-4; v_gene: TRBV7-2; CDR3aa: CASSPGLSGDIQYF; CDR3nt: TGTGCCAGCAGTCCTGGACTCTCGGGGGACATTCAGTACTTC
d_gene: TRBD1; j_gene: TRBJ1-1; v_gene: TRBV28; CDR3aa: CAIDEITPGQWNTEAFF; CDR3nt: TGTGCCATCGACGAGATTACCCCGGGACAGTGGAACACTGAAGCTTTCTTT
d_gene: TRBD1; j_gene: TRBJ1-5; v_gene: TRBV7-9; CDR3aa: CASSLSTGGNQPQHF; CDR3nt: TGTGCCAGCAGCTTATCGACAGGGGGCAATCAGCCCCAGCATTTT